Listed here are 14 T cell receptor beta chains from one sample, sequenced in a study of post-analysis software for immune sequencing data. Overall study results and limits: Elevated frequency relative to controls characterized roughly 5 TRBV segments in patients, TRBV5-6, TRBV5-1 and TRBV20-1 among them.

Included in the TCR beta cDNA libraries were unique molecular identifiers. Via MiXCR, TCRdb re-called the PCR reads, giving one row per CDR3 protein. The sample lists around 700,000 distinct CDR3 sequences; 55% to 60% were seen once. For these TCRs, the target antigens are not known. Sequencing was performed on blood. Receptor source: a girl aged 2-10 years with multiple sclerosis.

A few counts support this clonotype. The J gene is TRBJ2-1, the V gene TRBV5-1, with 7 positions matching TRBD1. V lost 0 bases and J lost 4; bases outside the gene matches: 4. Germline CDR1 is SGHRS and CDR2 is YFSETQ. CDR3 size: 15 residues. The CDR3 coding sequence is TGCGCCAGCAGCTTGGTCACAGGGGAGTACAATGAGCAGTTCTTC. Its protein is CASSLVTGEYNEQFF.

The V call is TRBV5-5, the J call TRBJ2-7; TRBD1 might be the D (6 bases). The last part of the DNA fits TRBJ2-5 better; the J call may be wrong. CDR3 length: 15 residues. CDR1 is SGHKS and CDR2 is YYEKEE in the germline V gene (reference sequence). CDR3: CASSVGTLPGETQYF. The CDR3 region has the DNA TGTGCCAGCAGCGTAGGGACACTGCCAGGAGAGACCCAGTACTTC.

Here the CDR3 reads CASSETGGYNEQFF. DNA of the CDR3: TGCGCCAGCAGTGAGACAGGGGGGTACAATGAGCAGTTCTTC. The chain uses TRBV10-1 and TRBJ2-1; 8 positions match TRBD1. This CDR3 is built from 14 residues. CDR1 is WNHNN, CDR2 SYGVQD, per germline (reference sequence). The trim removed 2 bases at V and 4 bases at J, leaving 1 base unmatched.

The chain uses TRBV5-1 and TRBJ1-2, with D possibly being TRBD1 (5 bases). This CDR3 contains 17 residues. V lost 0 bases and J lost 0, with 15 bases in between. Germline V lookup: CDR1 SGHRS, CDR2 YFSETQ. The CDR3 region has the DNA TGCGCCAGCAGCTTGGCCTCAGGGCTTATAGCTAACTATGGCTACACCTTC. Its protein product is CASSLASGLIANYGYTF.

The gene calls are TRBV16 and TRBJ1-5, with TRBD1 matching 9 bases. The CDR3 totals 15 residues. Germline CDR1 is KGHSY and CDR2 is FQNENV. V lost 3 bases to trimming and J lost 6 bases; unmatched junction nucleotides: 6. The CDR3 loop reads CASSHWTGEPQPQHF. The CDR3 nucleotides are TGTGCCAGCAGCCATTGGACAGGGGAGCCTCAGCCCCAGCATTTT. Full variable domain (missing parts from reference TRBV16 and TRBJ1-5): GEEVAQTPKHLVRGEGQKAKLYCAPIKGHSYVFWYQQVLKNEFKFLISFQNENVFDETGMPKERFSAKCLPNSPCSLEIQATKLEDSAVYFCASSHWTGEPQPQHFGDGTRLSIL.

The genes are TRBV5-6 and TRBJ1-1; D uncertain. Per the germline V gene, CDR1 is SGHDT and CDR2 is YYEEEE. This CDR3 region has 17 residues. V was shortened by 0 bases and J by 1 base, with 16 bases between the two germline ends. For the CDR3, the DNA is TGTGCCAGCAGCTTGGTCACTGACTGGCGCGGGAACACTGAAGCTTTCTTT. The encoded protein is CASSLVTDWRGNTEAFF.

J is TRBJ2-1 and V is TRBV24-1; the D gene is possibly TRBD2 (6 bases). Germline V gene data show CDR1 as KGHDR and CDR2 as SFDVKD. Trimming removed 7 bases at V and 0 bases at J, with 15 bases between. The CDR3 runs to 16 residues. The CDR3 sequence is CATRAGETSSYNEQFF. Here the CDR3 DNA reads TGTGCCACCAGAGCGGGCGAGACTAGCTCCTACAATGAGCAGTTCTTC.

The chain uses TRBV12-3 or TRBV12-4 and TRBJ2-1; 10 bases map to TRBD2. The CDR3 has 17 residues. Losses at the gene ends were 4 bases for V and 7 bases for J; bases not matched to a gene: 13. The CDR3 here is CASSWLAGGLTGNEQFF. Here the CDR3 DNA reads TGTGCCAGCAGTTGGTTAGCGGGGGGTCTAACCGGTAATGAGCAGTTCTTC.

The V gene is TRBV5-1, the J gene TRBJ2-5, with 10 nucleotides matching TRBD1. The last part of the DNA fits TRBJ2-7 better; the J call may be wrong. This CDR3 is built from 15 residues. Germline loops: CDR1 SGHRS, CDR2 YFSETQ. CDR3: CASSGSGQGKYEQYF. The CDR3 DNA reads TGCGCCAGCAGCGGGTCGGGACAGGGGAAATACGAGCAGTACTTC.

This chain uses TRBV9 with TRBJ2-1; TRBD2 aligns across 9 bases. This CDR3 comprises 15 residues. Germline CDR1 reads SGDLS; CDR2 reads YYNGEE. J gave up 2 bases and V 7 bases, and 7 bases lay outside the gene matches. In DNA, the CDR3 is TGTGCCAGCGCCCTTCTAGCGGGGACCTACAATGAGCAGTTCTTC. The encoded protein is CASALLAGTYNEQFF.

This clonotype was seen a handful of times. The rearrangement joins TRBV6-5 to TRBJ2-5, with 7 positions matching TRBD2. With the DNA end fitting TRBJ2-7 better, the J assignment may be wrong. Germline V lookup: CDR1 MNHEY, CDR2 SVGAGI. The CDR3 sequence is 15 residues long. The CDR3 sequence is CASSWRLADPYEQYF. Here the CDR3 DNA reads TGTGCCAGCAGTTGGAGACTAGCAGATCCCTACGAGCAGTACTTC.

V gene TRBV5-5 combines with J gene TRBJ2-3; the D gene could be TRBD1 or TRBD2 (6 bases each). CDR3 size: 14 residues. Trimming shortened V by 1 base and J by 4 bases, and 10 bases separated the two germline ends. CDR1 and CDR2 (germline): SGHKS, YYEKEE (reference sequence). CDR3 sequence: CASSLRGPSDTQYF. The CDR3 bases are TGTGCCAGCAGCTTGCGGGGGCCGTCAGATACGCAGTATTTT.

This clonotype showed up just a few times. CDR3: CASSGRQGANYGYTF. Written as DNA, the CDR3 is TGTGCCAGCAGCGGGAGACAGGGGGCCAACTATGGCTACACCTTC. V is TRBV7-9 and J is TRBJ1-2, with TRBD1 matching over 10 bases. The germline gives CDR1 SEHNR, CDR2 FQNEAQ (reference sequence). The CDR3 runs to 15 residues. With 5 bases clipped from V and 2 bases from J, the junction kept 5 bases outside the gene matches.

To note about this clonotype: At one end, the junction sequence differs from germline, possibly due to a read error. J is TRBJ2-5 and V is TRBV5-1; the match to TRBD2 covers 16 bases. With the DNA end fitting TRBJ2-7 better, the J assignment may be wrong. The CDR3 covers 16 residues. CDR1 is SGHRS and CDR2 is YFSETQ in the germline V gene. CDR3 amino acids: CASSLGLAGGPNEQYF. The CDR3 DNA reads TGCGCCAGCAGTTTGGGACTAGCGGGAGGGCCCAACGAGCAGTACTTC.